This TCR beta chain was recovered during a study of PD-1 blockade in classical Hodgkin lymphoma. Study observations and caveats: Complete responders possessed baseline diversity comparable to newly diagnosed patients. Among the patients, those starting nivolumab under 1 year after ASCT were excluded.

Turning to this clone: The antigen is undetermined.

Generated by immunoSEQ multiplex PCR, the TCRdb table keeps only in-frame clones and is missing some. The top ten clones hold just under 2.5% of a sample with about 27,000 clones, 75% to 90% of them seen once. Germline V gene lookup returns CDR1 SNHLY and CDR2 FYNNEI. The CDR3 length is 14 residues. V was cut by 6 bases and J by 1 base, with 12 bases left in between. The time point here: cycle 4 day 1 (C4D1), after more than five weeks of nivolumab. Every patient had relapsed following autologous stem cell transplantation, and cohorts differed in brentuximab vedotin exposure. The study purified CD4+ T cells from thawed PBMCs using magnetic negative selection. The patients, who had relapsed/refractory classical Hodgkin lymphoma, achieved best responses of complete response, partial response or progressive disease.

The starting material was CD4+ T cells from blood, obtained before the fourth cycle of nivolumab. The chain recombines TRBV2 with TRBJ1-1; possibly TRBD1 for D (6 bases). This TCR came from a human donor with classical Hodgkin lymphoma. This chain's CDR3 is CASRGDRRNTEAFF. CDR3 nucleotides: TGTGCCAGCAGGGGAGACAGGAGGAACACTGAAGCTTTCTTT.